The next 9 T cell receptor beta chains were all read from a single sample in a study of blood T cell repertoires in COVID-19. Libraries were prepared by immunoSEQ multiplex PCR; TCRdb keeps only in-frame clonotypes and omits some of them. The sample holds over 300,000 clones, roughly 85% seen once. The specimen was peripheral blood. All receptors derive from a human donor in a cohort sampled during active COVID-19.

The rearrangement links TRBV5-4 to TRBJ2-3; 13 bases map to TRBD2. Germline V CDR1 and CDR2: SGHNT, YYREEE (reference sequence). The CDR3 runs to 16 residues. The trim removed 10 bases at V and 0 bases at J, leaving 8 bases unmatched. CDR3 in DNA: TGTGCCGGCGGGACTAGCGGGGATCCAAGCACAGATACGCAGTATTTT. Translation: CAGGTSGDPSTDTQYF.

The CDR3 bases are TGTGCCAGCAGTGGACGGACAGGGCGGACAGATACGCAGTATTTT. The encoded protein is CASSGRTGRTDTQYF. This chain uses TRBV11-2 with TRBJ2-3; TRBD1 matches 8 bases. The CDR3 is 15 residues long. CDR1 SGHAT and CDR2 FQNNGV come from the germline V gene. V shed 6 bases and J 3 bases; nucleotides not matched to a gene: 8.

The chain couples TRBV21-1 to TRBJ1-6; TRBD1, the table's D call, lacks a check against the DNA. TRBV21-1 is an annotated pseudogene. This CDR3 is built from 14 residues. The CDR3 region has the DNA TGTGCCAGCAGCAACTGTACCAACACCGAAGAACTCCACTTT. It yields the protein CASSNCTNTEELHF.

The CDR3 DNA reads TGCGCCAGCAGCCAAGATCAGAAAAACACCGGGGAGCTGTTTTTT. Translating gives CASSQDQKNTGELFF. The rearrangement uses TRBV4-1 and TRBJ2-2; D call uncertain. The germline CDR1 and CDR2 sequences are MGHRA and YSYEKL. Trimming took off 0 bases at V and 2 bases at J, with 7 bases between the two ends. The CDR3 runs 15 residues.

The J gene is TRBJ2-7, the V gene TRBV3-1 (or the pseudogene TRBV3-2); 13 nucleotides align to TRBD2. The CDR3 has 14 residues. V trimming: 4 bases; J trimming: 6 bases; junction bases outside the gene matches: 3. Germline CDR1 and CDR2: LGHDT and YNNKEL (reference sequence). The CDR3 here is CASSRGTSGAEQYF. As DNA, the CDR3 is TGTGCCAGCAGCCGCGGGACTAGCGGGGCCGAGCAGTACTTC.

The rearrangement joins TRBV5-1 to TRBJ2-2; 8 bases agree with TRBD2. V shed 2 bases and J 0 bases; nucleotides not matched to a gene: 3. The CDR3 is 16 residues long. The germline V gene has CDR1 SGHRS and CDR2 YFSETQ. In DNA, the CDR3 is TGCGCCAGCAGCTTAGAAGCGGGGGCGAACACCGGGGAGCTGTTTTTT. This gives the protein CASSLEAGANTGELFF.

The rearrangement joins TRBV6-1 to TRBJ2-3; maybe TRBD1 (5 bases). The CDR3 is made up of 14 amino acids. The V and J ends lost 0 bases and 2 bases respectively, with 6 bases between them. Germline assignment: CDR1 MNHNS and CDR2 SASEGT. This chain's CDR3 is CASSEARATDTQYF. Written as DNA, the CDR3 is TGTGCCAGCAGTGAAGCCAGGGCCACAGATACGCAGTATTTT.

The CDR3 DNA reads TGTGCCAGCAGTGGGAACAGGGTTTCTGGGGCCAACGTCCTGACTTTC. Translated, it gives CASSGNRVSGANVLTF. This sequence joins TRBV2 and TRBJ2-6, with a possible D match to TRBD1 (6 bases). The CDR3 is 16 amino acids. CDR1 SNHLY and CDR2 FYNNEI come from the germline V gene. Deletions cut 4 bases from V and 1 base from J, with 11 bases between.

V is TRBV29-1 and J is TRBJ1-2; TRBD1 aligns across 7 bases. Trimming took 0 bases from V and 4 from J; bases not matched to a gene: 11. In germline, CDR1 is SQVTM, CDR2 ANQGSEA. The CDR3 consists of 16 residues. For the CDR3, the DNA is TGCAGCGTTGAAGACGATTGGACAGGTTCCGGCTATGGCTACACCTTC. This gives the protein CSVEDDWTGSGYGYTF.